The clone carrying this T cell receptor (beta chain) was recorded a few times. Its antigen is not known. Germline CDR1 and CDR2: MNHEY and SVGAGI. This CDR3 spans 16 amino acids. Trimming removed 2 bases from V and 0 bases from J; junction bases left unmatched: 3. These data are taken from a study of blood T cells in healthy people across ages. Overall study results and limits: The authors considered diversity estimates from one million T cells to be underestimates. A roughly linear age-dependent decrease characterized TCR beta diversity per million T cells. Lack of knowledge of donor CMV status possibly confounded expanded clonotype changes.

Using a J-beta primer mix together with a sample-barcoded 5' primer, a second PCR was run for about 6 to 12 cycles. TCRdb called the 5' RACE reads again in MiXCR, with one record for every CDR3 protein. This sample has fewer than 1.5 million distinct CDR3 sequences, with approximately 38% found just once. This TCR came from a woman aged 18-29 years in good health. Sequenced input: blood. The chain carries TRBV6-5 and TRBJ2-3; 9 nucleotides align to TRBD2. The CDR3 here is CASSYVAGASTDTQYF. The CDR3 DNA is TGTGCCAGCAGTTACGTAGCGGGGGCTAGCACAGATACGCAGTATTTT.